The 9 T cell receptor beta chains presented below share a single source sample, sequenced in a study of cytomegalovirus exposure and HLA in healthy donors. The study ran its PCR with 60 Vbeta and 13 Jbeta primers. Clones were read by immunoSEQ multiplex PCR, and TCRdb kept only the in-frame ones, dropping some. This table holds some 65,000 clones, 55% to 65% found once. The source material was PBMCs. The receptors were sampled from a man aged 30 to 45 in good health and CMV-seronegative.

This clone was seen a single time. This chain uses TRBV18 with TRBJ2-7; 9 positions match TRBD2. CDR3 size: 17 residues. In germline, CDR1 is KGHSH, CDR2 LQKENI. With V trimmed by 2 bases and J by 0 bases, 8 bases remained unmatched. In DNA form, the CDR3 reads TGTGCCAGCTCACCAGCAGCGGGGGGCTCGAGCTCCTACGAGCAGTACTTC. As protein: CASSPAAGGSSSYEQYF.

This clone was counted a few times. The chain combines TRBV7-8 with TRBJ2-2; no firm D call. The V gene's germline CDR1 is SGHVS and CDR2 FQNEAQ. This CDR3 is 13 amino acids long. V shed 2 bases and J shed 4 bases, with 5 bases lying between them. CDR3 bases: TGTGCCAGCAGCTTACGTAGCACCGGGGAGCTGTTTTTT. Its translation: CASSLRSTGELFF.

V gene TRBV30 combines with J gene TRBJ1-1, with D possibly TRBD1 on 6 matching bases. V was pared by 4 bases and J by 3 bases, with 12 bases between. The germline gives CDR1 GTSNPN, CDR2 SVGIG (reference sequence). This CDR3 comprises 13 residues. DNA for the CDR3: TGTGCCTGGAAAAAGAACAGGGACACTGAAGCTTTCTTT. It encodes CAWKKNRDTEAFF.

The chain uses TRBV4-2 and TRBJ2-3; 13 nucleotides agree with TRBD2. There are 18 residues in the CDR3. V was clipped by 2 bases and J by 4 bases; unmatched bases: 9. Germline lookup yields CDR1 LGHNA and CDR2 YNFKEQ. DNA for the CDR3: TGTGCCAGCAGCCAACCCGGACTAGCGGGAGAGGTGGCAGATACGCAGTATTTT. Protein: CASSQPGLAGEVADTQYF.

The chain recombines TRBV9 with TRBJ2-3; tentatively, D is TRBD2 (6 bases). Germline loops: CDR1 SGDLS, CDR2 YYNGEE. With 4 bases removed from V and 4 bases from J, the gap between germline ends came to 16 bases. This CDR3 has 15 amino acids. The CDR3 is CASSSYPGVPDTQYF. The CDR3, as DNA: TGTGCCAGCAGCTCCTACCCGGGAGTCCCAGATACGCAGTATTTT.

The genes are TRBV30 and TRBJ2-5; D is possibly TRBD1 (6 bases). The germline V gene has CDR1 GTSNPN and CDR2 SVGIG (reference sequence). The CDR3 has 15 residues. V lost 0 bases to trimming and J lost 5 bases, with 16 bases between them. CDR3 in amino acids: CAWSVPIQGWETQYF. The CDR3 nucleotides are TGTGCCTGGAGTGTACCTATACAGGGTTGGGAGACCCAGTACTTC.

The CDR3 reads CASSTGADTQYF. The CDR3 DNA is TGTGCCAGCAGCACAGGGGCAGATACGCAGTATTTT. The chain has TRBV5-4 and TRBJ2-3; 7 nucleotides line up with TRBD1. The germline V gene has CDR1 SGHNT and CDR2 YYREEE (reference sequence). V was pared by 4 bases and J by 4 bases, with 0 bases of the junction left unmatched. The CDR3 is 12 amino acids.

The chain has TRBV9 and TRBJ2-7; D ambiguous. Trimming cost V 0 bases and J 3 bases, with 16 bases left between them. Per the germline V gene, CDR1 is SGDLS and CDR2 is YYNGEE. The CDR3 consists of 16 residues. This CDR3 reads CASSVVSSAVIYEQYF. DNA of the CDR3: TGTGCCAGCAGCGTAGTCTCGTCGGCGGTGATCTACGAGCAGTACTTC.

The chain carries TRBV13 and TRBJ2-2; D is perhaps TRBD2 (7 bases). From germline, CDR1 is PRHDT and CDR2 FYEKMQ (reference sequence). This CDR3 has 15 residues. The V end was cut by 5 bases, the J end by 0 bases, with 10 bases between. The chain's CDR3 is CASSHGGPNTGELFF. The CDR3 coding sequence is TGTGCCAGCAGCCACGGGGGGCCGAACACCGGGGAGCTGTTTTTT.